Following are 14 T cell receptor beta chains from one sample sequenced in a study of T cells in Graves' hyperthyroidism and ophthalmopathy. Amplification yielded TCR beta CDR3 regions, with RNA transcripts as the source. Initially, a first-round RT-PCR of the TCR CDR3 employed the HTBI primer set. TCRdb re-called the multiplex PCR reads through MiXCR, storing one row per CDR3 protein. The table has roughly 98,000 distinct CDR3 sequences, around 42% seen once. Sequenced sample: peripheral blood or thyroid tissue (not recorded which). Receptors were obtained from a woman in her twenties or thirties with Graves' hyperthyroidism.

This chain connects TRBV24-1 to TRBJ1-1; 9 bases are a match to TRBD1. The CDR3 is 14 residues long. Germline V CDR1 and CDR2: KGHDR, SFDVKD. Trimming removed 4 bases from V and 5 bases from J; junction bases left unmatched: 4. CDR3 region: CATSDGTGQTEAFF. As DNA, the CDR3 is TGTGCCACCAGTGACGGGACAGGGCAAACTGAAGCTTTCTTT.

CDR3 amino acids: CASSFPGLTHEQYF. The CDR3 region has the DNA TGTGCCAGCAGCTTCCCTGGGCTGACACACGAGCAGTACTTC. The chain couples TRBV7-9 to TRBJ2-7; D remains unclear. Germline V gene sequence: CDR1 SEHNR, CDR2 FQNEAQ (reference sequence). V was trimmed by 3 bases and J by 5 bases, leaving 14 bases between them. This CDR3 region has 14 residues.

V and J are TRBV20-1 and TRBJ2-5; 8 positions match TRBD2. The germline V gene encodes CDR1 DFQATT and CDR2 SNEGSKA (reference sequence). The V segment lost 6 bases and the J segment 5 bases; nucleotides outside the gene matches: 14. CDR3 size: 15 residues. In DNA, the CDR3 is TGCAGTGCCTCACCCTTTAGCGGGAATGGTGAGACCCAGTACTTC. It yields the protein CSASPFSGNGETQYF.

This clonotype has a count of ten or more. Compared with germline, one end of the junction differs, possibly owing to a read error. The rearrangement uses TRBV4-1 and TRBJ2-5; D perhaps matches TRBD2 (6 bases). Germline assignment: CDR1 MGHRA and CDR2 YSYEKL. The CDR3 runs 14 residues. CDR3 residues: CAGSQRVAEETQYF. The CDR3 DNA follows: TGCGCCGGCAGCCAAAGGGTAGCGGAAGAGACCCAGTACTTC.

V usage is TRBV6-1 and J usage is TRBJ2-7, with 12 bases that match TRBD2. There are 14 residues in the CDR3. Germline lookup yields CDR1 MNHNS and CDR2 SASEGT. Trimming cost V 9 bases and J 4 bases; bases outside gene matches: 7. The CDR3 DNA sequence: TGTGCCAGTCTAGCGGGAGGGCCGCGGTACGAGCAGTACTTC. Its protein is CASLAGGPRYEQYF.

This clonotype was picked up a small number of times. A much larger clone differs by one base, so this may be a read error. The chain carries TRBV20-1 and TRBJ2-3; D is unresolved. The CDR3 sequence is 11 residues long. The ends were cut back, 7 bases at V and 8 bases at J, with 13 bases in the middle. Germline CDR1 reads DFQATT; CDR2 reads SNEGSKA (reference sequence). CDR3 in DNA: TGCAGTGGTACGGTAGCAGGTACGCAGTATTTT. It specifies CSGTVAGTQYF.

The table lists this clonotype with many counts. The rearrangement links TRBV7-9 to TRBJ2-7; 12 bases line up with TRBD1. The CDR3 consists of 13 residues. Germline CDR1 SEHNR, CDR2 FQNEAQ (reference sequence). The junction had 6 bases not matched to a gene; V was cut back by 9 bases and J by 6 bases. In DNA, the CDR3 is TGTGCCAGTACCGGGACAGGGGGCGGCGAGCAGTACTTC. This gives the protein CASTGTGGGEQYF.

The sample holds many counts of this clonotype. CDR3 DNA: TGTGCCTGGAGTAAAGGGCGGTCGAACACCGGGGAGCTGTTTTTT. Amino acid sequence: CAWSKGRSNTGELFF. The chain joins TRBV30 to TRBJ2-2; D unresolved. Between the trimmed V and J ends, which lost 2 bases and 0 bases, there was a span of 10 bases. This CDR3 has 15 residues. The germline V gene encodes CDR1 GTSNPN and CDR2 SVGIG (reference sequence).

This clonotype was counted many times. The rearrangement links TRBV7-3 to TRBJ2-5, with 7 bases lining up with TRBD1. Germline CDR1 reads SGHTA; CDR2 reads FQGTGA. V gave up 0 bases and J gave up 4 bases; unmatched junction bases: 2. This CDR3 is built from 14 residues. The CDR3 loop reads CASSLTRQGETQYF. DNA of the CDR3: TGTGCCAGCAGCTTAACCCGACAGGGAGAGACCCAGTACTTC.

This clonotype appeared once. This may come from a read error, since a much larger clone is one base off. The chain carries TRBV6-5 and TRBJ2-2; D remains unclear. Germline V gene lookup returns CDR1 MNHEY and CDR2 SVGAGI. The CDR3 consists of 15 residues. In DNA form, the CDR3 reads TGTGCCGGCAGTTTTTCGGACCCCAACACCGGGGAGCTGTTTTTT. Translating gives CAGSFSDPNTGELFF.

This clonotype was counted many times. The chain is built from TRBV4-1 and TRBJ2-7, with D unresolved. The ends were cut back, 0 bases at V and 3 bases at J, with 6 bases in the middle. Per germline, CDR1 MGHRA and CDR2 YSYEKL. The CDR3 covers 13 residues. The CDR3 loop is CASSQENLYEQYF. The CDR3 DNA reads TGCGCCAGCAGCCAAGAAAATCTCTACGAGCAGTACTTC.

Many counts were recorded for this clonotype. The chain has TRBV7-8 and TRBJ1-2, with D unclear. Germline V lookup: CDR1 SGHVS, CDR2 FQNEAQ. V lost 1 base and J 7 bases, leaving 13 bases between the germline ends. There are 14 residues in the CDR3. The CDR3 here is CASSLVGGRGGYTF. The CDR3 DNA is TGTGCCAGCAGCTTAGTAGGCGGCAGAGGTGGCTACACCTTC.

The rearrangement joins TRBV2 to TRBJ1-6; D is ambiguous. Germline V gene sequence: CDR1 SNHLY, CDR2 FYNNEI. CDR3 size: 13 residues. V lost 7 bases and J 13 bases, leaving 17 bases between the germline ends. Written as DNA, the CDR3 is TGTGCCAGCAATATGGAGGCCTCCAGGCCCCTCCACTTT. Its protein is CASNMEASRPLHF.

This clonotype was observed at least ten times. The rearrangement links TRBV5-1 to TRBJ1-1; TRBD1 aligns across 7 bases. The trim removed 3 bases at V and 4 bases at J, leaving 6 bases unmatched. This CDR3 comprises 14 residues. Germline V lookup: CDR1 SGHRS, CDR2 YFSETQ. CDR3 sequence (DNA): TGCGCCAGCAGCTCAGACAGGGTTACCACTGAAGCTTTCTTT. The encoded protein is CASSSDRVTTEAFF.